The rows below give T cell receptor beta chains drawn from one sample of a study of cytomegalovirus exposure and HLA in healthy donors. TCRdb's table, derived via immunoSEQ multiplex PCR, lists solely in-frame clones and lacks some. The table lists 60,000 to 65,000 clones, less than 96% of them singletons, with 1.2% in the top ten. The sample consisted of PBMCs. Every receptor here comes from a woman younger than 30 in good health and CMV-seronegative. Both conserved end residues are part of each CDR3. Each record gives: D gene, J gene, V gene, clone size, CDR3 DNA, CDR3 protein. D genes are given only for firm matches. Some rows mark clone size as missing; the rest say once, few, many or name a class of expanded clone.

TRBD1	TRBJ1-2	TRBV9	NA	TGTGCCAGCAGCGCCGGGACAGGGGCCTTGGGGTATGGCTACACCTTC	CASSAGTGALGYGYTF
NA	TRBJ1-1	TRBV19	NA	TGTGCCAGTAGAGCCCACCAGAACACTGAAGCTTTCTTT	CASRAHQNTEAFF
TRBD2	TRBJ2-7	TRBV5-1	NA	TGCGCCAGCAGCTTTGGGGGGGGACTTCCCATCTACGAGCAGTACTTC	CASSFGGGLPIYEQYF
TRBD1	TRBJ2-7	TRBV27	NA	TGTGCCAGCAGTCCTACCGGGACAGGGGGCTCCTACGAGCAGTACTTC	CASSPTGTGGSYEQYF
NA	TRBJ1-1	TRBV5-1	once	TGCGCCAGCAGCTGGGCCCAGGGTAACACTGAAGCTTTCTTT	CASSWAQGNTEAFF
NA	TRBJ1-1	TRBV18	NA	TGTGCCAGCTCGAATCTTGGGGCCTCCACTGAAGCTTTCTTT	CASSNLGASTEAFF
NA	TRBJ1-5	TRBV15	NA	TGTGCCACCAGCAAGATACCGGGACATCAGGGGCAGCCCCAGCATTTT	CATSKIPGHQGQPQHF
NA	TRBJ2-3	TRBV9	NA	TGTGCCAGCAGCCCAAGGGGGGGGGCCCTCCCGGTCGCGCAGTATTTT	CASSPRGGALPVAQYF
TRBD2	TRBJ2-5	TRBV2	NA	TGTGCCACTACACCGGGGGGGTACCAAGAGACCCAGTACTTC	CATTPGGYQETQYF
NA	TRBJ1-2	TRBV5-1	NA	TGCGCCAGCAGCTTGGGACAGACGACCTATGGCTACACCTTC	CASSLGQTTYGYTF
NA	TRBJ1-2	TRBV18	NA	TGTGCCAGCTCAACCCTAGCTCCCGGAGGCTATGGCTACACCTTC	CASSTLAPGGYGYTF
TRBD2	TRBJ2-2	TRBV19	NA	TGTGCCAGTAGTCCCCTAGCGGGTGCCGGGGAGCTGTTTTTT	CASSPLAGAGELFF
TRBD2	TRBJ2-3	TRBV5-6	NA	TGTGCCAGCAGCTCCCTAGCGGGCCTCCGGGATACGCAGTATTTT	CASSSLAGLRDTQYF
NA	TRBJ2-5	TRBV7-9	NA	TGTGCCAGCAGCTTACCCTACCAAGAGACCCAGTACTTC	CASSLPYQETQYF
NA	TRBJ2-7	TRBV28	NA	TGTGCCAGCCGTCGTAGTATCGGTACGGAGCAGTACTTC	CASRRSIGTEQYF
NA	TRBJ1-1	TRBV28	NA	TGTGCCAGCAGTCCCCCTCCGGACACTGAAGCTTTCTTT	CASSPPPDTEAFF
TRBD1	TRBJ2-7	TRBV11-1	NA	TGTGCCAGCAGCCGACGGACAGGGGGCTACGAGCAGTACTTC	CASSRRTGGYEQYF
TRBD2	TRBJ2-1	TRBV7-9	NA	TGTGCCAGCAGCTTCGTCCTAGCGGACAATGAGCAGTTCTTC	CASSFVLADNEQFF
NA	TRBJ2-3	TRBV21-1	once	TGTGCCAGCAGCAAAGGGTCAGGGAAGAAGCGTTGGCCGCAGTATTTT	CASSKGSGKKRWPQYF
NA	TRBJ2-5	TRBV19	NA	TGTGCCAGTAGTATGCAGGGCGGCCGTGAGACCCAGTACTTC	CASSMQGGRETQYF
NA	TRBJ1-1	TRBV5-4	NA	TGTGCCAGCAGCCTCGGAGAGGAAAACACTGAAGCTTTCTTT	CASSLGEENTEAFF
NA	TRBJ2-7	TRBV27	NA	TGTGCCAGCAGTTTATCGGGAGTTAGGGACGAGCAGTACTTC	CASSLSGVRDEQYF
NA	TRBJ1-2	TRBV5-8	NA	TGTGCCAGCAGCTCAGGAGGCTATGGCTACACCTTC	CASSSGGYGYTF
NA	TRBJ2-7	TRBV7-2	NA	TGTGCCAGCGGAGGTAGCATCTACGAGCAGTACTTC	CASGGSIYEQYF
TRBD1	TRBJ2-3	TRBV6-6	NA	TGTGCCAGCAGTTACGGGACAGCCTACACAGATACGCAGTATTTT	CASSYGTAYTDTQYF
TRBD1	TRBJ2-2	TRBV7-9	NA	TGTGCCAGCAGCTTAGTCGGGACAGGGAACACCGGGGAGCTGTTTTTT	CASSLVGTGNTGELFF
NA	TRBJ1-2	TRBV28	NA	TGTGCCAGCAGGCCCGGGGGGGCGGCAGCTAACTATGGCTACACCTTC	CASRPGGAAANYGYTF
NA	TRBJ2-2	TRBV29-1	NA	TGCAGCGCCGTCGCAGGGGCCATCACCGGGGAGCTGTTTTTT	CSAVAGAITGELFF
TRBD1	TRBJ1-2	TRBV30	NA	TGTGCCTGGAGTTACAGGGGGGGTGGCTACACCTTC	CAWSYRGGGYTF
NA	TRBJ2-1	TRBV9	NA	TGTGCCAGCAGCGGGGGGGCGGGGGACAATGAGCAGTTCTTC	CASSGGAGDNEQFF
NA	TRBJ2-3	TRBV21-1	NA	TGTGCCAGCAGCAAAGCCCCAGGGGTTGATAGCACAGATACGCAGTATTTT	CASSKAPGVDSTDTQYF
TRBD1	TRBJ2-7	TRBV19	once	TGTGCCAGTAGTATAGAACAGGGGGCATACGAGCAGTACTTC	CASSIEQGAYEQYF
NA	TRBJ1-2	TRBV7-9	NA	TGTGCCAGCACCCCGCGGTCGGAAAGATTTAACTATGGCTACACCTTC	CASTPRSERFNYGYTF
NA	TRBJ2-3	TRBV11-2	NA	TGTGCCAGCAGCCAGGGGGGTGGCACGCAGTATTTT	CASSQGGGTQYF
NA	TRBJ2-7	TRBV12-5	NA	TGTGCTAGTGGTTGGAGACCGCAAGCCCCCCAACCCCACTCCTACGAGCAGTACTTC	CASGWRPQAPQPHSYEQYF
NA	TRBJ1-4	TRBV11-2	once	TGTGCCAGCAGCCCATTATGGGGCCCTGGAGAAAAACTGTTTTTT	CASSPLWGPGEKLFF
NA	TRBJ1-2	TRBV4-3	NA	TGCGCCAGCAGCCAAGTGTGGGGGGTCGGCTATGGCTACACCTTC	CASSQVWGVGYGYTF
TRBD2	TRBJ2-5	TRBV9	NA	TGTGCCAGCAGCACCCCCGGGACTAGCGGGGGTTGGGAAGAGACCCAGTACTTC	CASSTPGTSGGWEETQYF
TRBD1	TRBJ1-2	TRBV11-1	NA	TGTGCCAGCAGCGCAACAGGGGGCACCACATATGGCTACACCTTC	CASSATGGTTYGYTF
NA	TRBJ1-4	TRBV4-3	NA	TGCGCCAGCAGCCAAGATGGCGGTTCCAATGAAAAACTGTTTTTT	CASSQDGGSNEKLFF
TRBD1	TRBJ2-1	TRBV4-3	NA	TGCGCCAGCAGCCAAGACCTCTGGGACAGCTCCTACAATGAGCAGTTCTTC	CASSQDLWDSSYNEQFF
NA	TRBJ1-1	TRBV5-8	NA	TGTGCCAGCAGCTTGTTTGGCAGGGGTTACGTAGTGGCTTTCTTT	CASSLFGRGYVVAFF
NA	TRBJ1-1	TRBV11-2	NA	TGTGCCAGCAGCCCGGCAGCGATGAACACTGAAGCTTTCTTT	CASSPAAMNTEAFF
NA	TRBJ1-5	TRBV28	NA	TGTGCCAGCAGTTTACCGACCTGGGGGGTTTCCGCTCCGGAGCCCCAGCATTTT	CASSLPTWGVSAPEPQHF
NA	TRBJ2-1	TRBV6-5	NA	TGTGCCAGCAGTTACTCGCCCCTAACGGGTGACAATGAGCAGTTCTTC	CASSYSPLTGDNEQFF
NA	TRBJ2-2	TRBV18	NA	TGTGCCAGCTCACCCCAGCCCAGTACAGGGACCCTCACCGGGGAGCTGTTTTTT	CASSPQPSTGTLTGELFF
NA	TRBJ2-2	TRBV19	NA	TGTGCCAGTAGTACCCCAGGGGAGAACACCGGGGAGCTGTTTTTT	CASSTPGENTGELFF